This T cell receptor (beta chain) was captured in a study of blood T cell repertoires in COVID-19 (dated by TCRdb to the early 2020s). Background for the entire study: Samples covering the acute and convalescent phases of COVID-19 were provided by collaborators in the United States, Italy and Spain. Subjects who had been exposed to COVID-19, were actively infected with it, or had recovered from it provided the deeply sampled blood TCRbeta repertoires that made up the dataset. The repertoires were released in a freely available public database meant as a resource for research on the immune response to SARS-CoV-2. Where HLA class I and class II types were available, the types were taken from metadata supplied by the sample provider, not from assay-based typing. The samples were drawn from the first 160 participants of the ongoing ImmuneRACE study and from some 1,300 subjects provided by 6 global collaborators. The material from the prospective study consisted of cDNA or gDNA derived from T cells, B-cell-depleted T cells, or PBMCs. Nearly every sample came with metadata listing a de-identified subject ID, COVID-19 status, age in years and sex.

TCRbeta CDR3 regions were amplified from genomic DNA using the immunoSEQ Assay, a bias-controlled multiplex PCR. The study's own analysis went as follows. The number of nucleated cells in each sample was estimated from the amplification of reference gene primers within the assay. To quantify the absolute abundance of each unique TCRbeta CDR3 rearrangement, sequence reads were collapsed and filtered. For each sample, productive Simpson clonality was calculated by taking the square root of Simpson's diversity index across productive rearrangements. TCRdb took over this immuneACCESS table, retaining in-frame rearrangements with V and J assigned. Such tables are incomplete; in checked studies, under half of the missing clones stem from an unresolved V gene, and the remainder is unexplained. The V and J calls and clone size come from that table; D and trimming were worked out from the DNA. Here the sample has about 250,000 clones; 80% to 90% occur a single time. The ten largest clones add up to approximately 6.6% of the sample.

Study-level results and caveats: The amount of clinical and demographic metadata varied by source and participant and was provided uncurated.

CDR1 and CDR2 (GTSNPN, SVGIG) derive from the germline V gene (reference sequence). The CDR3 starts with the cysteine, ends with the phenylalanine, and has 13 residues. Only the CDR3 DNA is retained, 39 bases long and in frame from the first base. V sheds 4 bases and J sheds 9 bases, leaving 16 bases between their ends. Points on this clone: Its antigen is unknown. Base qualities were left out, and no much larger clone turns up one base away.

Enrolling through a virtual design, the prospective study's participants ranged in age from roughly 18 to 89 years and lived across 24 United States geographic areas. To assign participants to cohorts, the prospective study relied on clinical history that participants themselves reported in a screening survey and a study questionnaire. Exposed participants had been in contact with someone with a PCR-confirmed or clinician-diagnosed COVID-19 case within 2 weeks of study entry. In the prospective study, mobile phlebotomists collected whole blood, serum and a nasopharyngeal or oropharyngeal swab from each participant. Over an approximately 2-month period, participants in the prospective study had the option of providing additional blood draws and questionnaires. Prospective study blood samples were shipped either frozen or at room temperature before DNA extraction.

The rearranged segments are TRBV30 and TRBJ2-1; the best D guess is TRBD1, with 5 bases matching. The sequenced sample was PBMCs or T cells enriched from blood (not recorded which). The receptor was derived from a woman aged 45 to 65 who had been exposed to COVID-19. The sequence in DNA is TGTGCCTGGAAGCAGGGAAGGCTGAGTGAGCAGTTCTTC. The resulting protein is CAWKQGRLSEQFF.